This T cell receptor beta chain was sequenced for a study of blood T cells in healthy people across ages (dated by TCRdb to the mid-2010s). As for the study more broadly: Template switching captured roughly one uniquely barcoded TCR beta cDNA molecule per two T cells in model experiments. The study measured age-related changes in TCR beta repertoire diversity using deep sequencing normalized with unique cDNA molecular identifiers. Four age groups were formed from the donors: young (average roughly 15 years), middle-aged (around 41), aged (roughly 59) and long-lived (approximately 78). To avoid experimental bias, donors of different ages were distributed randomly across sequencing lanes. Using the same blood draw, the study looked at two additional independent replicas of 1 million unique cDNA reads for two donors, one aged 18 to 30 and the other aged 80 or older.

Broader findings and caveats from the paper: As age increased, observed TCR beta diversity per million T cells dropped in a roughly linear way, and a significant reduction was already evident by age 40. A strong correlation was found between observed TCR beta diversity and the percentage of naive T cells measured by flow cytometry. Since profiling was done on bulk unsorted PBMCs, naive and antigen-experienced compartments could not be conclusively compared. Donor CMV infection status was unknown, potentially confounding age-related changes in expanded clonotypes. Compared with the aged group, the long-lived group had more naive CD4+ T cells, fewer expanded clones and increased TCR diversity, suggesting age selection. Total diversity estimates from one million sequenced T cells were considered lower bounds and underestimates.

On this clonotype: The clone's antigen remains unknown. One junction end does not reproduce the germline sequence, and a read error may be involved.

Counted from cysteine to phenylalanine, this CDR3 has 16 amino acids. The kept DNA is CDR3 alone, 48 bases in frame from the first base. Sequences SEHNR (CDR1) and FQNEAQ (CDR2) are obtained from the germline V gene (reference sequence). Library construction relied on 5' RACE. The reads were generated on an Illumina HiSeq 2500. A second PCR of roughly 7 to 11 cycles was performed with a sample-barcoded 5' primer and a J-beta primer mix. Each TCR beta cDNA molecule received a unique molecular identifier from a template-switch 5' adaptor carrying 12 random nucleotides. Each sample yielded at least 3 million CDR3-containing paired-end reads. All of the RNA was converted into first-strand cDNA using the Mint cDNA synthesis kit, with a TRBC-specific oligonucleotide serving as the primer. All cDNA was treated with uracil-DNA glycosylase and then went through a first 18-cycle PCR with the universal primers M1SS and BC2_uni_R. Per the original workflow: Each sample was normalized by randomly selecting 1 million high-quality reads, each carrying a distinct molecular identifier. Instead of being binned into consensus sequences, reads that shared molecular identifiers were thrown out. MiTCR, run with a Q25 quality threshold and the strictest error-elimination algorithm, handled CDR3 identification, clonotype clustering and error correction. Lower-bound total TCR beta diversity was estimated with a nonparametric unseen species model using Euler transformation. TCRdb handled the public reads itself, with Q25 trimming in fastp and clone calling in MiXCR, and kept productive beta chains. Rows with one shared CDR3 protein collapse into an entry with the most common genes and DNA. TCRdb, not the original authors, processed these V and J calls. A total of over 1,500,000 distinct CDR3 sequences appear in this sample, approximately 50% of them only once. Approximately 2% of the sample is taken by the ten largest.

Systemically healthy Caucasian individuals from Russia, around 38 in total and aged about 6 to 100 years, were included as donors. Each donor gave about 9.7 milliliters of peripheral blood, drawn into EDTA-treated Vacutainer tubes. PBMCs were isolated by Ficoll-Paque density-gradient centrifugation, with at least 6 million obtained per sample. Trizol reagent was used to extract total RNA from PBMCs, with at least 6 micrograms per sample. For every donor, an aliquot of PBMCs went through flow cytometry to measure the percentages of naive CD45RAhigh/CD27high T cells. The sequence was collected from a woman aged 40 to 50 in good health. Sample: blood. The sequence links TRBV7-9 to TRBJ1-2, and TRBD1 matches 7 of the central bases. The CDR3 in this case is CASSGLDRVKNYDYTF. The DNA sequence follows: TGTGCCAGCAGCGGACTAGACAGGGTAAAGAACTATGACTACACCTTC. Outside the CDR3, residues come from the reference TRBV7-9 and TRBJ1-2 proteins, so the full variable domain is: DTGVSQNPRHKITKRGQNVTFRCDPISEHNRLYWYRQTLGQGPEFLTYFQNEAQLEKSRLLSDRFSAERPKGSFSTLEIQRTEQGDSAMYLCASSGLDRVKNYDYTFGSGTRLTVV.